What follows describes a single T cell receptor (beta chain). Its antigen remains undetermined. Per-base qualities were not stored, and no clone one base away is much larger. This sample was taken from a study of radiation and T cells in renal cell carcinoma (dated by TCRdb to the early 2020s). Background for the entire study: The samples were obtained from a clinical trial, where primary renal cell carcinomas were treated with 15 Gy stereotactic body radiation therapy and then removed by nephrectomy 4 weeks afterward. TCR beta sequencing covered 50 to 55 samples in total, comprising some 26 tumors and around 27 peripheral blood samples. A total of 4 million to 5 million unique CDR3 nucleotide sequences, encoding more than 2 million unique CDR3 amino acid sequences, were found across all 50 or so samples. General study outcomes and caveats: In blood, the top tumor clonotypes increased from baseline to 2 weeks after radiation and then shrank by 4 weeks, which suggests a temporary expansion of tumor-resident clones. Tracking of blood repertoire dynamics stopped at four to five weeks after treatment, with no follow-up past that point. Because the trial had a single-armed design, the trial could not examine how radiation dose or scheduling affected the TCR repertoire. Because pretreatment tumor biopsies were not available, the study could not determine whether clonotypes were already present within the tumor at baseline.

Counted from cysteine to phenylalanine, this CDR3 has 14 amino acids. Only the CDR3 DNA stays, 42 bases, in frame from base 1. CDR1 WSHSY and CDR2 SAAADI are derived from the germline V gene. V is pruned by 8 bases and J by 9 bases, leaving 11 bases of the junction without a gene match. Per the publication, the time point label means: blood 2 weeks post-SBRT. The treatment or condition tag for this specimen amounts to: 15 Gy SBRT to primary tumor, nephrectomy 4 weeks later. To track tumor-enriched clonotypes, serial peripheral blood was sampled from radiation-treated patients at baseline and at 2 weeks and 4 weeks after SBRT. All patients had renal cell carcinoma with clear cell pathology. The QIAamp DNA Blood Mini Kit (Qiagen) was used to prepare genomic DNA for TCR sequencing. The analyses included just those samples that passed every quality control check. Following the manufacturer's recommendations, the immunoSEQ kit was used to generate TCR beta libraries from genomic DNA. To prepare libraries, a first multiplex PCR with proprietary primers was run, followed by a second PCR that added unique barcodes, and a bead cleanup was done after each round. A positive control reaction and a negative control reaction, both provided in the kit, were run with every batch of samples. The final libraries were assessed on an Agilent 4200 TapeStation D1000 ScreenTape, pooled by volume, and quantified by qPCR. Sequencing was performed on an Illumina NextSeq500 with a MidOutput 150-cycle cartridge, and 156 Read1 and 15 Index1 cycles were run with kit custom primers. The pooled library was loaded at roughly 1 pM with about 21% PhiX control spiked in. Per the original workflow: Vendor-processed data were analyzed in R, with a clonotype defined as all T cells sharing the same CDR3 nucleotide sequence. For clone abundance analyses, frequencies were normalized to the 10,000 most abundant clones in each sample. Before analysis, public T cell clones were removed, and these numbered fewer than five per sample on average. Tumor-enriched and baseline blood-enriched clonotypes were defined by at least a 32-fold difference in abundance between compartments. A beta-binomial differential abundance model was used to identify clonotypes that were expanded or contracted between blood time points. Similarity between tumor and blood repertoires was quantified using the Baroni-Urbani and Buser coefficient, and groups were compared with two-tailed Wilcoxon tests in R. TCRdb took over this immuneACCESS table, retaining in-frame rearrangements with V and J assigned. Such tables are incomplete; in checked studies, under half of the missing clones stem from an unresolved V gene, and the remainder is unexplained. V and J calls plus clone size are reproduced from that table; the DNA served to infer D and trimming. For this sample the table gives some 120,000 clones, of which around nine tenths were detected only once. 4.5% to 7.5% of the sample lies in the top ten.

This chain is built from TRBV10-2 and TRBJ2-3; TRBD2 lines up with 10 middle nucleotides. The sequencing used blood, collected from a patient whose treatment included radiotherapy and nephrectomy. This sequence was found in a woman between 65 and 79 years old with renal cell carcinoma. The CDR3 protein: CASEEGAGGETQYF. The base sequence is TGCGCCAGCGAGGAGGGAGCGGGGGGGGAGACGCAGTATTTT.